This T cell receptor beta chain was captured by sequencing in a study of T-cell reconstitution after alpha-beta-depleted transplantation in children. The authors prepared the TCRbeta library with unique molecular identifiers. TCRdb reprocessed the PCR reads with MiXCR, giving one entry per CDR3 protein. The table has some 350,000 distinct CDR3 sequences, around 16% seen once; the top ten hold about 41%. The ends were cut back, 3 bases at V and 2 bases at J, with 16 bases in the middle. CDR3 length: 16 residues. This clonotype occurred a few times. The chain has TRBV12-3 or TRBV12-4 and TRBJ2-5; maybe TRBD1 (5 bases). This specimen consisted of PBMCs, mostly from graft donor cells, obtained 360 days after TCRalphabeta/CD19-depleted stem cell transplant. The sequence was obtained from a male patient between 2 and 10 years old who had a stem cell transplant for acute lymphoblastic leukemia, so the T cells may come from the graft donor. CDR3 residues: CASSFSDLGAQETQYF. The CDR3 DNA reads as TGTGCCAGCAGTTTCTCCGACCTAGGGGCTCAAGAGACCCAGTACTTC.